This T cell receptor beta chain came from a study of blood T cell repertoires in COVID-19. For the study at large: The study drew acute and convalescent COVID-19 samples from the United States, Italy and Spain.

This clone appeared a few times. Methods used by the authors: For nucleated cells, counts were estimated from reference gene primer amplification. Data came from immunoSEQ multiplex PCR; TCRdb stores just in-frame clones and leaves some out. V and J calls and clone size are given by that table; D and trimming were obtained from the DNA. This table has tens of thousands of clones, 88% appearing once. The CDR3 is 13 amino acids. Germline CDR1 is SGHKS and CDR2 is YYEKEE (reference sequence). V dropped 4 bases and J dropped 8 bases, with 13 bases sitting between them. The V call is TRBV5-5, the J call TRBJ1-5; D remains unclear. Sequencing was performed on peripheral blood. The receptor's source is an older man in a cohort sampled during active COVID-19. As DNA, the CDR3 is TGTGCCAGCAGCACAGCTCCTTGGGAGCCCCAGCATTTT. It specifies CASSTAPWEPQHF.